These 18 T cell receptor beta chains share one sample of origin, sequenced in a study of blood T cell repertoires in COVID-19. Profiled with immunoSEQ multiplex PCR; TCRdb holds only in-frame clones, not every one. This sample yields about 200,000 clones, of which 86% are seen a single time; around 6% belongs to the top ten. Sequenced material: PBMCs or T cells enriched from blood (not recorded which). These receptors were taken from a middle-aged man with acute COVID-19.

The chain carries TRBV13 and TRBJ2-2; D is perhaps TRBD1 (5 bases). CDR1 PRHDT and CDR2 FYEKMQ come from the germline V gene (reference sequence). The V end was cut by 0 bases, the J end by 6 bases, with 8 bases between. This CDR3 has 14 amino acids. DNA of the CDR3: TGTGCCAGCAGCTTAGGGCAGGGCTCCGGGGAGCTGTTTTTT. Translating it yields CASSLGQGSGELFF.

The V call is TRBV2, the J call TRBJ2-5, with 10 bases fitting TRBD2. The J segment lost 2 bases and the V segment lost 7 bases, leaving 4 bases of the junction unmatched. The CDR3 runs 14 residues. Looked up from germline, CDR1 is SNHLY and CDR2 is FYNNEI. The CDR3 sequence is CASTGLATQETQYF. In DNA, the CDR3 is TGTGCCAGCACGGGACTAGCGACACAAGAGACCCAGTACTTC.

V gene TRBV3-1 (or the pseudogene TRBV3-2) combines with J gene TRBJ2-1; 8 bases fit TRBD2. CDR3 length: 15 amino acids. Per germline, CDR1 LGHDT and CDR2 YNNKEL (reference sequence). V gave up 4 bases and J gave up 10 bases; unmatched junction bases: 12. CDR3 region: CASSRSSGKVGEQFF. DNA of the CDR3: TGTGCCAGCAGCCGAAGTAGCGGGAAAGTAGGAGAGCAGTTCTTC.

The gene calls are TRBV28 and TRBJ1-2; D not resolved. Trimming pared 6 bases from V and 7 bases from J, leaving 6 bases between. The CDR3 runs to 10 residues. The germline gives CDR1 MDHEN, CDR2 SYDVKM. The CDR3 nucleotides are TGTGCCAGCAGCTCCCGTGGCTACACCTTC. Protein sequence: CASSSRGYTF.

The CDR3 DNA follows: TGTGCCTCCCAAGGGAGGGCCCTGATTTCTGAAAAACTGTTTTTT. It encodes CASQGRALISEKLFF. The V call is TRBV6-5, the J call TRBJ1-4; D is undetermined. Looked up from germline, CDR1 is MNHEY and CDR2 is SVGAGI. This CDR3 region has 15 residues. V lost 11 bases and J lost 7, with 23 bases in between.

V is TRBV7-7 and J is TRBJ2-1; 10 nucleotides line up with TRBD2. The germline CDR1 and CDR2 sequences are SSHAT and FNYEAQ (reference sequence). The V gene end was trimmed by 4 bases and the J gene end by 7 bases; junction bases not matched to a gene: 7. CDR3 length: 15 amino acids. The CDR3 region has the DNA TGTGCCAGCAGCTCTCTAGCGGGAGCGATTAATGAGCAGTTCTTC. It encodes CASSSLAGAINEQFF.

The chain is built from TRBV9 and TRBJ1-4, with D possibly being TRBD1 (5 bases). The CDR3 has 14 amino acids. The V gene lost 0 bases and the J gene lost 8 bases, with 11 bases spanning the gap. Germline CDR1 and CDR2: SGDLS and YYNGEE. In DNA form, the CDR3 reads TGTGCCAGCAGCGTAGTCGGAGGGGACGAAAAACTGTTTTTT. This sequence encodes CASSVVGGDEKLFF.

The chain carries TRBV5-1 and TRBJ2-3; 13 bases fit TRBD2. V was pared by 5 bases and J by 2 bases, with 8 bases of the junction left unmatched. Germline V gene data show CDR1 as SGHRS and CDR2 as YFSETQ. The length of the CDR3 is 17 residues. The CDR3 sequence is CASSRTSGSSPTDTQYF. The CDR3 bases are TGCGCCAGCAGTCGGACTAGCGGGAGTTCCCCCACAGATACGCAGTATTTT. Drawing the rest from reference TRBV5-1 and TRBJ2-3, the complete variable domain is KAGVTQTPRYLIKTRGQQVTLSCSPISGHRSVSWYQQTPGQGLQFLFEYFSETQRNKGNFPGRFSGRQFSNSRSEMNVSTLELGDSALYLCASSRTSGSSPTDTQYFGPGTRLTVL.

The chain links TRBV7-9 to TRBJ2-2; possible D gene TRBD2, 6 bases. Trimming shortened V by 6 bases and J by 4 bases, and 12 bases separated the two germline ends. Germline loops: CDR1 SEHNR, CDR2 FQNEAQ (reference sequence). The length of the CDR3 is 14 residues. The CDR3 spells CASSTGRSTGELFF. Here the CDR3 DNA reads TGTGCCAGCAGTACTGGGAGGAGCACCGGGGAGCTGTTTTTT.

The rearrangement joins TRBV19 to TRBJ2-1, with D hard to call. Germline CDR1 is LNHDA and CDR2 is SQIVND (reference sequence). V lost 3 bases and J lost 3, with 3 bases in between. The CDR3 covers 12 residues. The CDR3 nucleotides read TGTGCCAGTAGTATTTACTACAATGAGCAGTTCTTC. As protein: CASSIYYNEQFF.

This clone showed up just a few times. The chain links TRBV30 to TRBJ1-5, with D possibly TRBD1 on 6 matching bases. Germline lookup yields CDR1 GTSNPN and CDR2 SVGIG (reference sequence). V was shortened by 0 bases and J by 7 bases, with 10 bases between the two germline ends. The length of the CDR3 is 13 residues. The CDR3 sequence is CAWSVGGGQPQHF. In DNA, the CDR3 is TGTGCCTGGAGTGTAGGGGGAGGGCAGCCCCAGCATTTT.

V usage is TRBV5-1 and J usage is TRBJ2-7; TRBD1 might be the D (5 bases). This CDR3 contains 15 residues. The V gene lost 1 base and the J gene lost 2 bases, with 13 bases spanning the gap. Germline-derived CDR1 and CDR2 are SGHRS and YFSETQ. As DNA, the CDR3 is TGCGCCAGCAGCTTGTCGGCAGGGCCGACCTACGAGCAGTACTTC. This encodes CASSLSAGPTYEQYF.

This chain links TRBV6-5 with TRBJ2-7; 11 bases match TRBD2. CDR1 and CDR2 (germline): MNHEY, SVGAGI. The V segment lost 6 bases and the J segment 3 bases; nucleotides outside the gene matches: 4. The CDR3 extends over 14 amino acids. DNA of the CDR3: TGTGCCAGCAGAACCGGGACTAGCGGCTACGAGCAGTACTTC. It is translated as CASRTGTSGYEQYF.

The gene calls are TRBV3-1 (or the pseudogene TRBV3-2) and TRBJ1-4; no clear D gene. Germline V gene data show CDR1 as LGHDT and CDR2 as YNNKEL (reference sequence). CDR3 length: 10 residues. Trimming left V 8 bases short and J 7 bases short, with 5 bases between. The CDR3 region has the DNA TGTGCCAGCCGCGGTGAAAAACTGTTTTTT. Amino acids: CASRGEKLFF.

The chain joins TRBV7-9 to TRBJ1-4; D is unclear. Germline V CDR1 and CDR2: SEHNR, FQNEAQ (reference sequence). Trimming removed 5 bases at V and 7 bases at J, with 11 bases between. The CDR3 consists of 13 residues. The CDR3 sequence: CASSPSYGEKLFF. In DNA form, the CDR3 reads TGTGCCAGCAGCCCATCCTATGGTGAAAAACTGTTTTTT.

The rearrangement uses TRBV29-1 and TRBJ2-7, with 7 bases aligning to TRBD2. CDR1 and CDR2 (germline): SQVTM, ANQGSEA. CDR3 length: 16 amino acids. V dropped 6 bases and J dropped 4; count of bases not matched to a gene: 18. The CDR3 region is CSVEVALAGESYEQYF. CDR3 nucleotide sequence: TGCAGCGTGGAGGTGGCTCTGGCGGGAGAATCGTACGAGCAGTACTTC.

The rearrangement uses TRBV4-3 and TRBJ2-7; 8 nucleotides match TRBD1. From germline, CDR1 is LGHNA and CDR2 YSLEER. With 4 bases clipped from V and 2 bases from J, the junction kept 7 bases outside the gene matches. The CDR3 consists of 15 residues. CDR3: CASSPVWTGPYEQYF. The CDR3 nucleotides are TGCGCCAGCAGCCCTGTATGGACAGGGCCCTACGAGCAGTACTTC.

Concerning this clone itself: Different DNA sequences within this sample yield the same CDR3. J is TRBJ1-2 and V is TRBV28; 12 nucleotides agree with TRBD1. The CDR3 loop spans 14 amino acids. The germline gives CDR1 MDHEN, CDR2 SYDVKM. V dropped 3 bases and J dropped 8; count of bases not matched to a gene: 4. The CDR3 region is CASSLGQGARGYTF. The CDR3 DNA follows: TGTGCCAGCAGTTTGGGACAGGGGGCGCGAGGCTACACCTTC.